The clone carrying this T cell receptor beta chain has just one count. Repertoires were generated with immunoSEQ multiplex PCR, while TCRdb's copy carries only in-frame clones and drops some. This sample carries about 220,000 clones, approximately 86% of them seen once, and the ten largest clones take approximately 3.8%. The sample belongs to a study of blood T cell repertoires in COVID-19. Study in general: COVID-19 samples collected from the United States, Italy and Spain covered acute and convalescent phases.

Losses at the gene ends were 7 bases for V and 2 bases for J; bases not matched to a gene: 7. Germline CDR1 and CDR2: SNHLY and FYNNEI. The CDR3 contains 15 residues. This sequence originates from a woman of 80 years or more with acute or convalescent COVID-19. The sample comprised peripheral blood. The J gene is TRBJ1-4, the V gene TRBV2, with 7 bases fitting TRBD1. CDR3 DNA sequence: TGTGCCAGCATCGTGCAGGGACAGACTAATGAAAAACTGTTTTTT. It encodes CASIVQGQTNEKLFF.